The source of this T cell receptor beta chain is a study of monozygotic twins with inflammatory bowel disease. TCRdb reprocessed the 5' RACE reads, with one entry per CDR3 protein and no DNA. This sample contains under 200,000 distinct CDR3 sequences. This sequence was found in a human donor with ulcerative colitis or Crohn's disease, or a healthy co-twin of an affected twin (not recorded which). Sequenced input: blood.

The CDR3 protein is CASSLAGGGRAQNVLNEQFF. The chain is built from TRBV7-2 and TRBJ2-1; TCRdb indicates TRBD2, and absent DNA this call remains unverified. CDR1 SGHTA and CDR2 FQGNSA come from the germline V gene. CDR3 size: 20 residues.